Listed below are T cell receptor beta chains from one sample, sequenced in a study of CD8 T cells in ankylosing spondylitis. MiXCR, run by TCRdb on the 5' RACE reads, gives a single entry per CDR3 protein. This sample yields about 39,000 distinct CDR3 sequences, of which just under 4% are seen a single time; 4% belongs to the top ten. Sequencing was done on a sample of blood, either unsorted or a sorted T cell fraction (not recorded which). These receptors all stem from a female donor with ankylosing spondylitis or in good health (not recorded which). The CDR3 runs from the conserved cysteine through the conserved F or W. D genes are given only for firm matches. Size is omitted from some rows. Given values are once, few, many or a class for expanded clones.

>TRBJ1-3|NA|medium-sized|TRBV9
CASSAGATGNTIYF
TGTGCCAGCAGCGCCGGGGCCACTGGAAACACCATATATTTT
>TRBJ2-3|TRBD1|many|TRBV9
CASSARQGISTDTQYF
TGTGCCAGCAGCGCGCGACAGGGGATTAGCACAGATACGCAGTATTTT
>TRBJ2-1|TRBD2|many|TRBV9
CASSGLAGLLSYNEQFF
TGTGCCAGCAGCGGACTAGCGGGGCTGCTTTCGTACAATGAGCAGTTCTTC
>TRBJ2-7|NA|many|TRBV9
CASSVGNRVDEQYF
TGTGCCAGCAGCGTAGGGAACAGGGTCGACGAGCAGTACTTC
>TRBJ2-3|TRBD2|many|TRBV9
CASSARGGVSTDTQYF
TGTGCCAGCAGCGCCCGGGGGGGGGTGAGCACAGATACGCAGTATTTT
>TRBJ1-5|NA|medium-sized|TRBV9
CASSVGGNGNQPQHF
TGTGCCAGCAGCGTAGGAGGTAACGGGAATCAGCCCCAGCATTTT
>TRBJ1-3|NA|many|TRBV9
CASSAAGTGNTIYF
TGTGCCAGCAGCGCAGCGGGAACTGGAAACACCATATATTTT
>TRBJ2-7|NA|many|TRBV9
CASSLGPTGPYEQYF
TGTGCCAGCAGCCTAGGACCAACGGGGCCCTACGAGCAGTACTTC
>TRBJ2-7|NA|many|TRBV9
CASSANTHYEQYF
TGTGCCAGCAGCGCCAATACACATTACGAGCAGTACTTC
>TRBJ1-6|NA|NA|TRBV9
CASSTGRGGNSPLHF
TGTGCCAGCAGCACCGGACGGGGGGGAAATTCACCCCTCCACTTT
>TRBJ2-2|NA|many|TRBV9
CASSVRGVNTGELFF
TGTGCCAGCAGCGTACGAGGGGTGAACACCGGGGAGCTGTTTTTT
>TRBJ1-2|TRBD1|NA|TRBV9
CASSPRGTGDYGYTF
TGTGCCAGCAGCCCGAGAGGGACAGGGGACTATGGCTACACCTTC
>TRBJ2-3|TRBD2|many|TRBV9
CASSALAGASTDTQYF
TGTGCCAGCAGCGCTCTAGCGGGGGCCTCAACAGATACGCAGTATTTT
>TRBJ1-6|TRBD1|many|TRBV9
CASSFTGTGGFSPLHF
TGTGCCAGCAGCTTTACCGGGACAGGGGGCTTTTCACCCCTCCACTTT
>TRBJ1-1|NA|many|TRBV9
CASSVDSDTEAFF
TGTGCCAGCAGCGTAGATTCCGACACTGAAGCTTTCTTT
>TRBJ2-1|NA|many|TRBV9
CASSPHNEQFF
TGTGCCAGCAGCCCCCACAATGAGCAGTTCTTC
>TRBJ1-1|TRBD1|many|TRBV9
CASSVPQGSDTEAFF
TGTGCCAGCAGCGTTCCACAGGGGTCGGACACTGAAGCTTTCTTT
>TRBJ2-3|NA|NA|TRBV9
CASSPVLATTDTQYF
TGTGCCAGCAGCCCCGTCCTAGCTACCACAGATACGCAGTATTTT
>TRBJ2-5|TRBD1|many|TRBV9
CASSAGNRDRAYF
TGTGCCAGCAGCGCCGGTAATAGGGACAGGGCCTACTTC
>TRBJ2-5|TRBD2|many|TRBV9
CASSVGASGGQETQYF
TGTGCCAGCAGCGTAGGGGCTAGCGGGGGGCAAGAGACCCAGTACTTC
>TRBJ1-2|NA|many|TRBV9
CASSVEGGQVGGYTF
TGTGCCAGCAGCGTAGAAGGGGGGCAGGTTGGTGGCTACACCTTC
>TRBJ2-1|NA|many|TRBV9
CASSVGGKGGYNEQFF
TGTGCCAGCAGCGTAGGGGGAAAGGGGGGTTACAATGAGCAGTTCTTC
>TRBJ1-5|NA|many|TRBV15
CATFRAQPQHF
TGTGCCACCTTTCGAGCTCAGCCCCAGCATTTT
>TRBJ1-1|NA|many|TRBV9
CASSPRYESTEAFF
TGTGCCAGCAGCCCCCGGTATGAATCTACTGAAGCTTTCTTT
>TRBJ2-1|TRBD2|many|TRBV9
CASSVGLAGGHNEQFF
TGTGCCAGCAGCGTAGGTCTCGCGGGGGGTCACAATGAGCAGTTCTTC
>TRBJ2-5|NA|many|TRBV9
CASSVVGSPETQYF
TGTGCCAGCAGCGTAGTAGGTAGCCCGGAGACCCAGTACTTC
>TRBJ2-5|NA|many|TRBV9
CASSPGTEGTQYF
TGTGCCAGCAGCCCGGGGACGGAGGGTACCCAGTACTTC
>TRBJ1-5|TRBD1|many|TRBV9
CASSEGTGGNQPQHF
TGTGCCAGCAGCGAGGGGACAGGGGGCAATCAGCCCCAGCATTTT
>TRBJ2-1|NA|many|TRBV9
CASSVASGSIVRNEQFF
TGTGCCAGCAGCGTAGCCTCAGGATCCATAGTTCGCAATGAGCAGTTCTTC
>TRBJ2-5|NA|many|TRBV9
CASSGGEETQYF
TGTGCCAGCAGCGGGGGAGAAGAGACCCAGTACTTC
>TRBJ2-3|NA|many|TRBV9
CASSVDLGDTQYF
TGTGCCAGCAGCGTAGACCTGGGAGATACGCAGTATTTT
>TRBJ2-7|NA|many|TRBV9
CASSFQGLHEQYF
TGTGCCAGCAGCTTTCAGGGGTTACACGAGCAGTACTTC
>TRBJ1-2|NA|many|TRBV9
CASSVEPPGYGYTF
TGTGCCAGCAGCGTAGAACCCCCCGGTTATGGCTACACCTTC
>TRBJ2-3|NA|many|TRBV9
CASSSPRDFVDTQYF
TGTGCCAGCAGCTCCCCGCGGGACTTCGTGGATACGCAGTATTTT
>TRBJ2-7|NA|many|TRBV9
CASSVGGAVIHDEQYF
TGTGCCAGCAGCGTAGGTGGCGCAGTAATTCACGACGAGCAGTACTTC
>TRBJ2-3|TRBD2|many|TRBV9
CASSPRLAGGFTDTQYF
TGTGCCAGCAGCCCTAGACTAGCGGGGGGATTCACAGATACGCAGTATTTT
>TRBJ2-3|TRBD2|NA|TRBV9
CASSELGGSTDTQYF
TGTGCCAGCAGCGAGTTGGGGGGGAGCACAGATACGCAGTATTTT